One sample yielded the 11 T cell receptor beta chains listed below, sequenced in a study of blood T cell repertoires in COVID-19. Method: immunoSEQ multiplex PCR; TCRdb's copy keeps in-frame clones and lacks some. The sample holds just over 250,000 clones; 80% to 90% are singletons and the top ten take 10%. Material for sequencing was peripheral blood. The origin of the receptors is a woman aged 70-85 years with COVID-19, enrolled during active disease.

This clone was counted a single time. The chain uses TRBV7-2 and TRBJ1-3, with D uncertain. Germline V lookup: CDR1 SGHTA, CDR2 FQGNSA. With 4 bases removed from V and 0 bases from J, the gap between germline ends came to 4 bases. The length of the CDR3 is 13 residues. This chain's CDR3 is CASSSNSGNTIYF. The CDR3 coding sequence is TGTGCCAGCAGCTCTAACTCTGGAAACACCATATATTTT.

The chain combines TRBV27 with TRBJ2-5; TRBD1 might be the D (5 bases). This CDR3 has 15 amino acids. Germline loops: CDR1 MNHEY, CDR2 SMNVEV (reference sequence). V was pared by 0 bases and J by 5 bases, with 13 bases between. CDR3 amino acids: CASSLSSAGWETQYF. In DNA, the CDR3 is TGTGCCAGCAGTTTATCGTCGGCAGGGTGGGAGACCCAGTACTTC.

V usage is TRBV29-1 and J usage is TRBJ2-5; 8 bases match TRBD2. The length of the CDR3 is 12 residues. Germline V gene sequence: CDR1 SQVTM, CDR2 ANQGSEA. V shed 7 bases, J shed 5 bases, and the junction held 6 bases outside the gene matches. The CDR3 region is CSAGGTRETQYF. CDR3 bases: TGCAGCGCGGGGGGGACTCGCGAGACCCAGTACTTC.

This rearrangement joins TRBV5-8 to TRBJ2-1; D is unresolved. Germline V gene lookup returns CDR1 SGHTS and CDR2 YDEGEE. The ends were cut back, 2 bases at V and 12 bases at J, with 15 bases in the middle. This CDR3 comprises 13 residues. The DNA of the CDR3 is TGTGCCAGCAGCTTCCAACAGCCTATTGGGCAGTTCTTC. Translation gives CASSFQQPIGQFF.

The sample holds one count of this clone. The V and J genes are TRBV2 and TRBJ1-3; D remains ambiguous. Trimming cost V 2 bases and J 0 bases, with 5 bases left between them. This CDR3 is 14 amino acids long. Germline V gene sequence: CDR1 SNHLY, CDR2 FYNNEI. DNA of the CDR3: TGTGCCAGCAGTGAAAGAGTCTCTGGAAACACCATATATTTT. Protein sequence: CASSERVSGNTIYF.

The J gene is TRBJ1-5, the V gene TRBV10-3; D gene ambiguous. CDR1 ENHRY and CDR2 SYGVKD come from the germline V gene. The CDR3 extends over 16 amino acids. The ends were cut back, 3 bases at V and 1 base at J, with 13 bases in the middle. The CDR3, as DNA: TGTGCCATCAGTGATCCGGGATTAGCAAGCAATCAGCCCCAGCATTTT. Translated: CAISDPGLASNQPQHF.

In nucleotides, the CDR3 is TGTGCCATCAGTGAGTCCCCGGGGGTTGGAGGATACGAGCAGTACTTC. Its translation is CAISESPGVGGYEQYF. The chain uses TRBV10-3 and TRBJ2-7; tentatively, D is TRBD2 (6 bases). This CDR3 comprises 16 residues. The V end lost 0 bases, the J end lost 4 bases, and 16 bases lay between the germline ends. The germline CDR1 and CDR2 sequences are ENHRY and SYGVKD.

About this clone itself: The same CDR3 also results from other DNA sequences found in this sample. The chain links TRBV3-1 (or the pseudogene TRBV3-2) to TRBJ2-3; no definite D call. Trimming shortened V by 1 base and J by 0 bases, and 5 bases separated the two germline ends. This CDR3 comprises 14 residues. Germline CDR1 reads LGHDT; CDR2 reads YNNKEL (reference sequence). The CDR3 spells CASSQVPSTDTQYF. CDR3 DNA: TGTGCCAGCAGCCAAGTCCCTAGCACAGATACGCAGTATTTT.

J is TRBJ1-4 and V is TRBV19, with D possibly TRBD1 on 6 matching bases. This CDR3 has 12 amino acids. Trimming took off 6 bases at V and 12 bases at J, with 14 bases between the two ends. The germline V gene has CDR1 LNHDA and CDR2 SQIVND (reference sequence). The CDR3: CASSPDRLQLFF. The DNA for the CDR3 is TGTGCCAGTAGCCCTGACAGGCTTCAACTGTTTTTT.

This rearrangement joins TRBV27 to TRBJ2-7; TRBD1 aligns across 9 bases. Germline assignment: CDR1 MNHEY and CDR2 SMNVEV (reference sequence). J gave up 5 bases and V 3 bases, and 17 bases lay outside the gene matches. The CDR3 contains 18 residues. Here the CDR3 reads CASSLVGGTGIFWNEQYF. For the CDR3, the DNA is TGTGCCAGCAGTTTGGTAGGCGGGACAGGGATTTTTTGGAACGAGCAGTACTTC.

The chain recombines TRBV5-1 with TRBJ1-2; TRBD1 is a possible D gene (6 bases). CDR1 is SGHRS, CDR2 YFSETQ, per germline. The V end was cut by 3 bases, the J end by 1 base, with 10 bases between. The CDR3 consists of 14 residues. The CDR3 region has the DNA TGCGCCAGCAGCTCCGGGACATATAACTATGGCTACACCTTC. Amino acid sequence: CASSSGTYNYGYTF.